This T cell receptor beta chain was captured in a study of beta chain features in type 1 diabetes. General study points: An over-representation of cells with high TCR expression could result from cDNA sequencing. All four CD4+ subsets from Type 1 diabetes patients carried moderately but significantly shorter TCRB CDR3s. TCRB repertoires of naive, central memory and Treg cells appeared more similar among patients than among healthy donors.

cDNA synthesis used the whole RNA isolate, giving expressed TCRB sequences. Measured with immunoSEQ multiplex PCR; TCRdb has only the in-frame clones, and not every one. The profile shows approximately 160,000 clones, 10% of them singletons. The trim removed 5 bases at V and 4 bases at J, leaving 9 bases unmatched. The CDR3 runs 16 residues. The germline V gene encodes CDR1 LNHDA and CDR2 SQIVND (reference sequence). Remarks on this clone: Its antigen is not identified.

Isolation of CD4+ naive, central memory, regulatory and stem cell-like memory cells was achieved by sorting via CD45RO/CCR7/CD25/CD127/CD95/CD27. This sequence was found in a man aged 25-40 years with type 1 diabetes. The chain couples TRBV19 to TRBJ2-2; 8 nucleotides agree with TRBD1. Sequencing used central memory CD4+ T cells from blood. CDR3 loop: CASSPRQGSLTGELFF. The DNA for the CDR3 is TGTGCCAGTAGTCCAAGACAGGGGTCACTCACCGGGGAGCTGTTTTTT.